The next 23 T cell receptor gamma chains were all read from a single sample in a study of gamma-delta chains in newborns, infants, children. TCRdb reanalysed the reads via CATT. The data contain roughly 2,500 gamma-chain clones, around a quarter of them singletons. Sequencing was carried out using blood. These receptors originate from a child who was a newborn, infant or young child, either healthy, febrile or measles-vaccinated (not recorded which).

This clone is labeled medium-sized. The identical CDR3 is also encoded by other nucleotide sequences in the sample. Here the CDR3 reads CALWEVPQELGKKIKVF. The CDR3 DNA sequence: TGTGCCTTGTGGGAGGTCCCTCAAGAGTTGGGCAAAAAAATCAAGGTATTT. The chain couples TRGV9 to TRGJP. CDR1 and CDR2 (germline): GITISATS, ISYDGTV (reference sequence). The trim removed 1 base at V and 4 bases at J, leaving 4 bases unmatched. The CDR3 sequence is 17 residues long.

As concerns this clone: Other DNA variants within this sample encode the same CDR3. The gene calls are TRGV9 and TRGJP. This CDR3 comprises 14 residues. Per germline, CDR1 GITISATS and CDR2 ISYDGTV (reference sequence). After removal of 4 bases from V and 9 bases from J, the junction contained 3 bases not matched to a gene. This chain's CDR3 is CALWEALGKKIKVF. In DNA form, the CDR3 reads TGTGCCTTGTGGGAAGCGTTGGGCAAAAAAATCAAGGTATTT.

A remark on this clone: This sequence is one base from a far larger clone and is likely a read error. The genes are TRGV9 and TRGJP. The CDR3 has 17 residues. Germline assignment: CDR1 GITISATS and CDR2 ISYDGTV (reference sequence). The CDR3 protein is CASWEVRDRLGKKIKVF. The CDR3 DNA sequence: TGTGCCTCGTGGGAGGTGCGGGATCGGTTGGGCAAAAAAATCAAGGTATTT.

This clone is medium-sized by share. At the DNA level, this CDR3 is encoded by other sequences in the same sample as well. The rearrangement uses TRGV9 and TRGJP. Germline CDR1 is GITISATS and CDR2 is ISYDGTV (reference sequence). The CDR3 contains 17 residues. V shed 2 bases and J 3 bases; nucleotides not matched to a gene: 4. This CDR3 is CALWEDPQELGKKIKVF. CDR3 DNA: TGTGCCTTGTGGGAGGACCCGCAAGAGTTGGGCAAAAAAATCAAGGTATTT.

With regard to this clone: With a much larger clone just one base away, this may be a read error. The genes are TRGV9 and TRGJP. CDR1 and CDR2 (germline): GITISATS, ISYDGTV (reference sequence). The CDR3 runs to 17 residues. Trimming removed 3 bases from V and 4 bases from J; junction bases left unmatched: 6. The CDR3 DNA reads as TGTGCCTTGTGGGAGTGTCGCCAAGAGTTGGGCAAAAAAATCAAGGTATTT. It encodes CALWECRQELGKKIKVF.

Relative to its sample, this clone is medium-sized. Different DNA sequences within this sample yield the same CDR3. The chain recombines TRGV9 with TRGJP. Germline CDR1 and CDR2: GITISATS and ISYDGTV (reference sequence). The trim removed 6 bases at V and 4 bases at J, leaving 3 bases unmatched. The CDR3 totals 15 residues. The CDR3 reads CALWTQELGKKIKVF. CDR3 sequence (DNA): TGTGCCTTGTGGACTCAAGAGTTGGGCAAAAAAATCAAGGTATTT.

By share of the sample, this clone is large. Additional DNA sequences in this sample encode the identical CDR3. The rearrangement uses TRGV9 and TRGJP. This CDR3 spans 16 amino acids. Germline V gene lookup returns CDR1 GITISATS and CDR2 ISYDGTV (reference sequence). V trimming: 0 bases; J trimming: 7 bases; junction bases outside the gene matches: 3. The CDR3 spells CALWEVLELGKKIKVF. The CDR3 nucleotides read TGTGCCTTGTGGGAGGTGCTCGAGTTGGGCAAAAAAATCAAGGTATTT.

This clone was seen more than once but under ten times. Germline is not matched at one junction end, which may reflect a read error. The CDR3: CALWEYPQELGKNIKVF. The CDR3 DNA is TGTGCCTTGTGGGAGTACCCCCAAGAGTTGGGCAAAAACATCAAGGTATTT. The rearrangement uses TRGV9 and TRGJP. CDR3 length: 17 residues. The V gene's germline CDR1 is GITISATS and CDR2 ISYDGTV (reference sequence).

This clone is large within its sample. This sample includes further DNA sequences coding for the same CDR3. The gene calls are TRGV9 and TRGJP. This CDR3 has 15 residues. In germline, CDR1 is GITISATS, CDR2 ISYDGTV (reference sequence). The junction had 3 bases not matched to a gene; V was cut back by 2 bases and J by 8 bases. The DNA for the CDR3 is TGTGCCTTGTGGGAGGCTAAGTTGGGCAAAAAAATCAAGGTATTT. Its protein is CALWEAKLGKKIKVF.

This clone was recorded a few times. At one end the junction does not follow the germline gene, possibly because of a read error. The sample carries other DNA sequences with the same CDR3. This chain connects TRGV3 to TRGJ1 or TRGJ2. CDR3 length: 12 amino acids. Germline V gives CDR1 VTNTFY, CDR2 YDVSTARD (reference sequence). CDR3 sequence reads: CATWDRAYKKLF. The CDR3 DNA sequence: TGTGCTACCTGGGACAGGGCTTATAAGAAACTCTTT.

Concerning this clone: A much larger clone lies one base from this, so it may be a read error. CDR3 DNA: TGTGCCTTGTGGGAGGCAAATCCGCAAGAGTCGGGCAAAAAAATCAAGGTATTT. Its protein is CALWEANPQESGKKIKVF. J is TRGJP and V is TRGV9. The length of the CDR3 is 18 residues. CDR1 and CDR2 (germline): GITISATS, ISYDGTV (reference sequence).

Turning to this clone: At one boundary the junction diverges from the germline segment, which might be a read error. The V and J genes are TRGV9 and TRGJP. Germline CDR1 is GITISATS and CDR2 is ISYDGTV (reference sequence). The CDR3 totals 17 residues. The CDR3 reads CALWEAGQELDKKIKVF. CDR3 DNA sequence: TGTGCCTTGTGGGAGGCCGGGCAAGAGTTGGACAAAAAAATCAAGGTATTT.

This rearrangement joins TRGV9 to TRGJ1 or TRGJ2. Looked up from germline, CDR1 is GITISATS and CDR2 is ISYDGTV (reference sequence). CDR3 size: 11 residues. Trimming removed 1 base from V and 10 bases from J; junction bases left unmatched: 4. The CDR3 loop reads CALWEVKKKLF. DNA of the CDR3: TGTGCCTTGTGGGAGGTCAAGAAGAAACTCTTT.

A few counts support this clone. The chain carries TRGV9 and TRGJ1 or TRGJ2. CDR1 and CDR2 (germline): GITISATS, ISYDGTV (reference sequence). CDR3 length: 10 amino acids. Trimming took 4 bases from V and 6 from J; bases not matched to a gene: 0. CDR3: CALWDYKKLF. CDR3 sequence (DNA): TGTGCCTTGTGGGATTATAAGAAACTCTTT.

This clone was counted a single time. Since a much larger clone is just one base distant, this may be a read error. The CDR3 sequence is CALWEAIVESGKKIKVF. As DNA, the CDR3 is TGTGCCTTGTGGGAGGCTATTGTAGAGTCGGGCAAAAAAATCAAGGTATTT. The chain carries TRGV9 and TRGJP. The CDR3 is 17 amino acids. Germline CDR1 reads GITISATS; CDR2 reads ISYDGTV (reference sequence).

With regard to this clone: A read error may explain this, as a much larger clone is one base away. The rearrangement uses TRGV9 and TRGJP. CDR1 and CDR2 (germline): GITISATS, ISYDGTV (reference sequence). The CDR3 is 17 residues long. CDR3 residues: CALWGVLQELGKKIKVF. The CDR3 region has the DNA TGTGCCTTGTGGGGGGTGCTCCAAGAGTTGGGCAAAAAAATCAAGGTATTT.

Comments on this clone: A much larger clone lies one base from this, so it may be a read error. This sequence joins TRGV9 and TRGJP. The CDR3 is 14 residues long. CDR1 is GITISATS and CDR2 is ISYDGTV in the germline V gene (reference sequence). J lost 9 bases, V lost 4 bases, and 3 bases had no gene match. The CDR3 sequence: CALWDVLGKKIKVF. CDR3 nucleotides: TGTGCCTTGTGGGATGTGTTGGGCAAAAAAATCAAGGTATTT.

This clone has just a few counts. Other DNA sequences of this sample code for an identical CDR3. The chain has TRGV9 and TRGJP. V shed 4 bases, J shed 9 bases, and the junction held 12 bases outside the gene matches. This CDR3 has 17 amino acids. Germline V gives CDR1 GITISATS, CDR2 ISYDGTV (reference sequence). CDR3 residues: CALWETLGWLGKKIKVF. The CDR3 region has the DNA TGTGCCTTGTGGGAAACTCTAGGATGGTTGGGCAAAAAAATCAAGGTATTT.

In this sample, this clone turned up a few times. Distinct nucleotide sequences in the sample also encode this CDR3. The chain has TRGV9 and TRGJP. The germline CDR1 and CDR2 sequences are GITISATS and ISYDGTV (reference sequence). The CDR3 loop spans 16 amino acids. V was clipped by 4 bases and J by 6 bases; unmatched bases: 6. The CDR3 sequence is CALWDLGELGKKIKVF. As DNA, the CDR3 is TGTGCCTTGTGGGACCTTGGAGAGTTGGGCAAAAAAATCAAGGTATTT.

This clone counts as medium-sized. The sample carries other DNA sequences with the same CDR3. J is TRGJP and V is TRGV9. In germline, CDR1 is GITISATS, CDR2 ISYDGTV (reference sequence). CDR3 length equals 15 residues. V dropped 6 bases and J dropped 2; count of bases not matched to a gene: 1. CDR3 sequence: CALWRQELGKKIKVF. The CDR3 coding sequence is TGTGCCTTGTGGAGGCAAGAGTTGGGCAAAAAAATCAAGGTATTT.

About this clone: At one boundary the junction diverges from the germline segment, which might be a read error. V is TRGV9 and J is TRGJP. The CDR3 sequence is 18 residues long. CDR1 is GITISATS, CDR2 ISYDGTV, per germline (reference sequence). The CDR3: CALWEVPPQELGKKIEVF. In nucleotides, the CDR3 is TGTGCCTTGTGGGAGGTTCCCCCTCAAGAGTTGGGCAAAAAAATCGAGGTATTT.

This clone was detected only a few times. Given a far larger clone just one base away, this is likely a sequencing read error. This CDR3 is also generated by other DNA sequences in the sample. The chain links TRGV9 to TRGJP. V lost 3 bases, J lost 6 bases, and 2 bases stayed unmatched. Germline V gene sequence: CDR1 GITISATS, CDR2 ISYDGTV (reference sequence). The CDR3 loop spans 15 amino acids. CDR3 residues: CALWELELGKKIKVF. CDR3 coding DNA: TGTGCCTTGTGGGAGCTAGAGTTGGGCAAAAAAATCAAGGTATTT.

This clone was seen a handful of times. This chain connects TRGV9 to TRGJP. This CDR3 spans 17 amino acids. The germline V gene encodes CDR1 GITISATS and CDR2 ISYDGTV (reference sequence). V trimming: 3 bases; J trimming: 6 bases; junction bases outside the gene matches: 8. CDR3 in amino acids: CALWELKPELGKKIKVF. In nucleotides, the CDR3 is TGTGCCTTGTGGGAGCTCAAACCAGAGTTGGGCAAAAAAATCAAGGTATTT.